This entry describes one TCR beta chain. Its matching antigen is unknown. There are 13 residues in the CDR3. With 3 bases clipped from V and 8 bases from J, the junction kept 4 bases outside the gene matches. Germline V lookup: CDR1 MGHDK, CDR2 SYGVNS. The source of the sample is a study of shared clonotypes between healthy human individuals. In the authors' workflow: ImmunoSEQ sequences covered only the junction and lacked quality scores; filtering therefore differed. Generated by immunoSEQ multiplex PCR, the TCRdb table keeps only in-frame clones and is missing some. Clone size and the V and J calls come from that table; the DNA yielded D and trimming. The sample lists about half a million clones, around 85% occurring once. Whole-study results and caveats: Exclusively blood specimens were collected; tissue repertoires likely differ.

This chain joins TRBV25-1 and TRBJ2-1; 7 bases are shared with TRBD1. Source material: PBMCs. This TCR was sampled from a woman aged 40 to 50 in good health. Some clones in this sample may be carry-over from other donors' samples. CDR3 protein: CASSETGKDEQFF. In DNA, the CDR3 is TGTGCCAGCAGTGAGACAGGGAAAGATGAGCAGTTCTTC.